This T cell receptor beta chain was sequenced for a study of cytomegalovirus exposure and HLA in healthy donors. This CDR3 comprises 13 residues. After removal of 10 bases from V and 4 bases from J, the junction contained 9 bases not matched to a gene. Germline V gene lookup returns CDR1 MNHNS and CDR2 SASEGT. This clone was detected only once. With 60 Vbeta and 13 Jbeta primers, the PCR was carried out. The method was immunoSEQ multiplex PCR; TCRdb's version includes in-frame clones alone and lacks a portion of them. Among under 110,000 clones, more than 60% were seen once, and the ten largest hold around 5.8%.

The material sequenced was PBMCs. The clonotype originates from a woman in her 50s in good health and CMV-seropositive. The chain uses TRBV6-1 and TRBJ2-5, with 7 bases identical to TRBD1. The CDR3 sequence: CATSTGAVETQYF. DNA for the CDR3: TGTGCCACCTCTACAGGGGCAGTAGAGACCCAGTACTTC.